This TCR beta chain was sequenced during a study of blood T cell repertoires in COVID-19. The wider study: The United States, Italy and Spain supplied acute and convalescent COVID-19 samples. T cells, B-cell-depleted T cells, or PBMCs supplied cDNA or gDNA.

As processed by the authors: Amplification from reference gene primers served as the basis for estimated nucleated cell counts. Repertoires were generated with immunoSEQ multiplex PCR, while TCRdb's copy carries only in-frame clones and drops some. V and J calls and clone size come straight from that table; D and trimming were deduced from the DNA. The sample yields 140,000 or so clones, about three quarters seen once. The CDR3 has 13 residues. Germline CDR1 is MGHDK and CDR2 is SYGVNS. This clone was seen only a few times. The junction departs from the called germline gene at one end, perhaps through a read error.

This TCR was sampled from a man in his fifties with acute or convalescent COVID-19. The sequenced material came from peripheral blood. The rearrangement links TRBV25-1 to TRBJ1-6, with D possibly matching TRBD1 (6 bases). CDR3 nucleotide sequence: TGTGCCAGCGGTGACAGGAACGGTTCACCCCTCCACTTT. Translating gives CASGDRNGSPLHF.